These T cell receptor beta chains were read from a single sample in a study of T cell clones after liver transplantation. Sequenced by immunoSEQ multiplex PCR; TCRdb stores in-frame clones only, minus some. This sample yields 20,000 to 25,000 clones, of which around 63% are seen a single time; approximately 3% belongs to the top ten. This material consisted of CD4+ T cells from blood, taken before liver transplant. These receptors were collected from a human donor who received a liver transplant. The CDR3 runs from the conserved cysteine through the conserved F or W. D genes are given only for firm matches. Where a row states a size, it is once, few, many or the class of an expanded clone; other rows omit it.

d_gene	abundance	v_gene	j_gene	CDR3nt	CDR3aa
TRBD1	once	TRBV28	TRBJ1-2	TGTGCCAGCAGTTTCATCCCAGGGGGCGCCTATGGCTACACCTTC	CASSFIPGGAYGYTF
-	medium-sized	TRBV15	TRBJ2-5	TGTGCCACCAGCAGAGATCCCGCGGGGGCCAAGAAGACCCAGTACTTC	CATSRDPAGAKKTQYF
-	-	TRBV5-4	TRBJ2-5	TGTGCCAGCAGCTTGTTTTCGGGCCAGGTCCAAGAGACCCAGTACTTC	CASSLFSGQVQETQYF
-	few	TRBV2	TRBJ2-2	TGTGCCAGCAGTGATGATGGGACCGGGGAGCTGTTTTTT	CASSDDGTGELFF
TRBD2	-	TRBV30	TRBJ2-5	TGTGCCTGGAGTACCGGACTAGCGGGGAAGACCCAGTACTTC	CAWSTGLAGKTQYF
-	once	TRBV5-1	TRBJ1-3	TGCGCCAGCAGCTTGGGCGGCGGTGGAAACACCATATATTTT	CASSLGGGGNTIYF
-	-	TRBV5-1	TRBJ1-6	TGCGCCAGCAGCCCGCAGACAGGTCTAATTGAATCCCTCCACTTT	CASSPQTGLIESLHF
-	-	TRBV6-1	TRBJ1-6	TGTGCCAGCTCCCGGGACTCACCCCTCCACTTT	CASSRDSPLHF
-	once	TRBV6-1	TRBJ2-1	TGTGCCAGCAGTTGTTGGCCGTTCTTC	CASSCWPFF
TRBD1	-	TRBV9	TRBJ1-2	TGTGCCAGCAGCCCGCGGGACAGGGGGCGCAACTATGGCTACACCTTC	CASSPRDRGRNYGYTF
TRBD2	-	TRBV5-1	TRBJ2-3	TGCGCCACCTCTAGCGGGGGGCCGGAAGATACGCAGTATTTT	CATSSGGPEDTQYF
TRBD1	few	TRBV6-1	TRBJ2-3	TGTGCCAGCAGATGGGGACAGGGTAATTCAGATACGCAGTATTTT	CASRWGQGNSDTQYF
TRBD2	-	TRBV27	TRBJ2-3	TGTGCCAGCAGAGGGAGCGGGAGAGGAAGGACAGATACGCAGTATTTT	CASRGSGRGRTDTQYF
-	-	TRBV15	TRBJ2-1	TGTGCCACCAGCAGAGATCTAGGGGGGTCCTACAATGAGCAGTTCTTC	CATSRDLGGSYNEQFF
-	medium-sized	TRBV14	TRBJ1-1	TGTGCCAGCAGCCCGGTCCTACTAGGTGGGGCTTTCTTT	CASSPVLLGGAFF
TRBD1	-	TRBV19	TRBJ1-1	TGTGCCAGTCGCAGGGGGGAGGGCTCTGGTGAAGCTTTCTTT	CASRRGEGSGEAFF
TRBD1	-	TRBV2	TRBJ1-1	TGTGCCAGCAGGGACAGGGACACTGAAGCTTTCTTT	CASRDRDTEAFF
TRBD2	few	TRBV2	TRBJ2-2	TGTGCCAGCAGTGATACTGGGACTAGCGGGAGGGCCGGGGAGCTGTTTTTT	CASSDTGTSGRAGELFF
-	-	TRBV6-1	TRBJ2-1	TGTGCCAGCAGTATGACAGGAACCAATGAGCAGTTCTTC	CASSMTGTNEQFF
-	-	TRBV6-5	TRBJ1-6	TGTGCCAGCATCAACGGACAGAATAATTCACCCCTCCACTTT	CASINGQNNSPLHF
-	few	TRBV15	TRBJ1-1	TGTGCCACCAGCAGAGATTTCGCGGGGACTGAAGCTTTCTTT	CATSRDFAGTEAFF
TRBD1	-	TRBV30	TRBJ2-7	TGTGCCTACCGGGACAGAACGCATAGGGTAAACGAGCAGTACTTC	CAYRDRTHRVNEQYF
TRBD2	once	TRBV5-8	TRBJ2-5	TGTGCCAGCAGCTTGGGACTAGCTAGAGAGACCCAGTACTTC	CASSLGLARETQYF
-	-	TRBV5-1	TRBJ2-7	TGCGCCAGCAGCTTGGAAGAGGGGACCACCGAGCAGTACTTC	CASSLEEGTTEQYF
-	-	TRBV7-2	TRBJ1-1	TGTGCCAGCAGCTTATCAGGATTTGGGACTGAAGCTTTCTTT	CASSLSGFGTEAFF
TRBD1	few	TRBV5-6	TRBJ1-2	TGTGCCAGCAGCTGGGGACAGGGAGGAACTAACTATGGCTACACCTTC	CASSWGQGGTNYGYTF
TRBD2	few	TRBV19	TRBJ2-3	TGTGCCAGTGGAGAAACGGGAGGGGATACGCAGTATTTT	CASGETGGDTQYF
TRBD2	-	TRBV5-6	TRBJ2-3	TGTGCCAGCAGCTTGTCTTTACTAGCGGGATTTACAGATACGCAGTATTTT	CASSLSLLAGFTDTQYF
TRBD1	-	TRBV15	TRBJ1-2	TGTGCCACCAGCAGAGCAGGGGGCGGCTACACCTTC	CATSRAGGGYTF
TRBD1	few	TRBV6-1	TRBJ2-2	TGTGCCAGCAACTACGACAGGGGCACCGGGGAGCTGTTTTTT	CASNYDRGTGELFF
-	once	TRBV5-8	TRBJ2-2	TGTGCCAGCAGCCCCCTTGTCCCCGGGGAGCTGTTTTTT	CASSPLVPGELFF
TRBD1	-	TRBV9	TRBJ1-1	TGTGCCAGCAGCGTAGGTGTAGGGACAGCTCAGAGAGAGAACACTGAAGCTTTCTTT	CASSVGVGTAQRENTEAFF
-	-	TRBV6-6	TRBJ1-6	TGTGCCAGCAGTTACCAGGACATTTCCACACCCCTCCACTTT	CASSYQDISTPLHF
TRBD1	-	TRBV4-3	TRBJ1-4	TGCGCCAGCAGCCCATCACACCGGGACAGTAATGAAAAACTGTTTTTT	CASSPSHRDSNEKLFF
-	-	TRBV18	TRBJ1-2	TGTGCCAGCTCACCGCAGGGGCGAGATGGCTACACCTTC	CASSPQGRDGYTF
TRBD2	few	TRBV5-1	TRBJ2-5	TGCGCCAGCAGACCCGGACTAGCGGGAGAGACCCAGTACTTC	CASRPGLAGETQYF
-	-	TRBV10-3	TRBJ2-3	TGTGCCATCAGTGAGACAACAGGGACGGCAGATACGCAGTATTTT	CAISETTGTADTQYF
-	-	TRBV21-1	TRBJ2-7	TGTGCCAGCAGCAAGAAGGGTATGCTCAGGGGGCAGTCCTACGAGCAGTACTTC	CASSKKGMLRGQSYEQYF
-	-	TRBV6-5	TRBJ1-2	TGTGCCAGCAGTGAAGATTACAGGGTCTATGGCTACACCTTC	CASSEDYRVYGYTF
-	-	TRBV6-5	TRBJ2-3	TGTGCCAGCAGTCAACAGGGTTTCGGGACAGATACGCAGTATTTT	CASSQQGFGTDTQYF
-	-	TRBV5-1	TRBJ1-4	TGCGCCAGCAGCTTGACCGGGACCGAAGGTGAAAAACTGTTTTTT	CASSLTGTEGEKLFF
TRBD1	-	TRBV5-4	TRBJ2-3	TGTGCCAGCAGCTTCCCGGGACAGGGCGAGGATACGCAGTATTTT	CASSFPGQGEDTQYF
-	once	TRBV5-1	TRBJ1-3	TGCGCCAGCAGCTTGGGTTTTACGAGCGCGGGGACTGGAAACACCATATATTTT	CASSLGFTSAGTGNTIYF
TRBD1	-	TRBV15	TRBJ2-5	TGTGCCACCAGCCGGGACAGGGGGGGCTTACCGGGGAGTGAGACCCAGTACTTC	CATSRDRGGLPGSETQYF
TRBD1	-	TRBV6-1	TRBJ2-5	TGTGCCAGCAGTGTAAATTCGGGACAGCTACAAGAGACCCAGTACTTC	CASSVNSGQLQETQYF